Below are 10 T cell receptor beta chains sequenced from a single sample in a study of cytomegalovirus exposure and HLA in healthy donors. The PCR made use of 60 Vbeta and 13 Jbeta primers. Libraries were prepared by immunoSEQ multiplex PCR; TCRdb keeps only in-frame clonotypes and omits some of them. Among 55,000 to 85,000 clones listed, roughly 88% were seen once. The material sequenced was PBMCs. All receptors come from a woman aged 25 to 39 in good health and CMV-seronegative.

V gene TRBV5-4 combines with J gene TRBJ1-1; D ambiguous. This CDR3 region has 14 residues. V lost 0 bases to trimming and J lost 4 bases, with 10 bases between them. Germline V gene data show CDR1 as SGHNT and CDR2 as YYREEE (reference sequence). The CDR3 spells CASSLVAGVTEAFF. CDR3 sequence (DNA): TGTGCCAGCAGCTTGGTAGCGGGAGTCACTGAAGCTTTCTTT.

This chain joins TRBV18 and TRBJ2-1, with 12 bases lining up with TRBD2. Germline CDR1 KGHSH, CDR2 LQKENI. This CDR3 is built from 17 residues. The junction had 13 bases not matched to a gene; V was cut back by 1 base and J by 12 bases. CDR3 bases: TGTGCCAGCTCACCACGCCCCCTGACTAGCGGGAGCGATCGGCAGTTCTTC. Encoded protein: CASSPRPLTSGSDRQFF.

The table lists this clone with a few counts. The rearrangement links TRBV6-1 to TRBJ1-2; 7 bases match TRBD1. There are 15 residues in the CDR3. Germline-derived CDR1 and CDR2 are MNHNS and SASEGT. The J segment lost 0 bases and the V segment lost 5 bases, leaving 6 bases of the junction unmatched. The CDR3 protein is CASSRATGSNYGYTF. CDR3 DNA sequence: TGTGCCAGCAGTCGAGCGACAGGGTCTAACTATGGCTACACCTTC.

The chain employs TRBV10-1 and TRBJ2-2, with 7 positions matching TRBD1. Germline CDR1 is WNHNN and CDR2 is SYGVQD (reference sequence). J lost 3 bases, V lost 0 bases, and 4 bases had no gene match. This CDR3 spans 16 amino acids. In DNA, the CDR3 is TGCGCCAGCAGTGAGTCTCCAGGGGGTCACACCGGGGAGCTGTTTTTT. It yields the protein CASSESPGGHTGELFF.

CDR3 sequence (DNA): TGTGCCAGCAGTGGACAGCCTGGAAACACCATATATTTT. This translates into CASSGQPGNTIYF. J is TRBJ1-3 and V is TRBV7-2; tentatively, D is TRBD1 (6 bases). The CDR3 sequence is 13 residues long. Germline CDR1 is SGHTA and CDR2 is FQGNSA. Trimming shortened V by 6 bases and J by 2 bases, and 8 bases separated the two germline ends.

The rearrangement links TRBV29-1 to TRBJ2-1, with a tentative D call TRBD2 (6 bases). This CDR3 is built from 14 residues. Trimming removed 1 base at V and 6 bases at J, with 13 bases between. From germline, CDR1 is SQVTM and CDR2 ANQGSEA. The CDR3, as DNA: TGCAGCGTTGAAGTAGGGGCCGGGAGCAATGAGCAGTTCTTC. Translated, it gives CSVEVGAGSNEQFF.

The rearrangement uses TRBV27 and TRBJ2-2; 8 nucleotides match TRBD1. Trimming cost V 6 bases and J 4 bases; bases outside gene matches: 7. Looked up from germline, CDR1 is MNHEY and CDR2 is SMNVEV (reference sequence). This CDR3 has 15 amino acids. The CDR3 DNA follows: TGTGCCAGCAGACGAAGACAGGGGACCACCGGGGAGCTGTTTTTT. Protein sequence: CASRRRQGTTGELFF.

The rearrangement joins TRBV28 to TRBJ2-4, with TRBD2 identical over 7 bases. In germline, CDR1 is MDHEN, CDR2 SYDVKM. V gave up 3 bases and J gave up 3 bases; unmatched junction bases: 8. This CDR3 spans 16 amino acids. DNA of the CDR3: TGTGCCAGCAGTTTCTCGGGACTACATGTCAAAAACATTCAGTACTTC. It specifies CASSFSGLHVKNIQYF.

The rearrangement uses TRBV18 and TRBJ2-7; tentatively, D is TRBD1 (5 bases). V was shortened by 3 bases and J by 1 base, with 13 bases between the two germline ends. There are 15 residues in the CDR3. Germline CDR1 KGHSH, CDR2 LQKENI. In DNA, the CDR3 is TGTGCCAGCTCACCTTCGACAGCTACTTCCTACGAGCAGTACTTC. This translates into CASSPSTATSYEQYF.

The chain combines TRBV11-3 with TRBJ1-6; 7 bases fit TRBD1. Germline values: CDR1 SGHNT, CDR2 YENEEA. The V gene end was trimmed by 0 bases and the J gene end by 9 bases; junction bases not matched to a gene: 5. This CDR3 contains 15 residues. The CDR3 DNA sequence: TGTGCCAGCAGCTTAGAGGGGACAGCAGCTTCACCCCTCCACTTT. It is translated as CASSLEGTAASPLHF.